This TCR beta chain was found in a study of T cells after posttransplantation cyclophosphamide. Treatment was busulfan-fludarabine conditioning, a marrow graft, and cyclophosphamide on days +3 and +4. The CDR3 runs to 15 residues. The germline gives CDR1 KGHSH, CDR2 LQKENI. The junction had 5 bases not matched to a gene; V was cut back by 4 bases and J by 7 bases. This clone was recorded once. Profiled with immunoSEQ multiplex PCR; TCRdb holds only in-frame clones, not every one. The sample has about 40,000 clones, less than 95% seen once; the top ten hold over 2%. Here the sequenced sample was PBMCs, taken 62 days after allogeneic stem cell transplant with posttransplant cyclophosphamide. The chain couples TRBV18 to TRBJ1-6; TRBD1 matches at 9 bases. The clonotype was recovered from a male patient between 60 and 69 years old who received an allogeneic stem cell transplant from a related donor and was CMV-positive. Some T cells could come from the graft donor. CDR3 DNA: TGTGCCAGCTCACTGGGGACAGGGAACAATTCACCCCTCCACTTT. This sequence encodes CASSLGTGNNSPLHF.